This entry features one TCR beta chain sequence. The target antigen is unknown. Via MiXCR, TCRdb re-called the reads, giving one row per CDR3 protein. The sample holds about 35,000 distinct CDR3 sequences, about 54% seen once. This specimen comes from a study of T cell repertoires in cytomegalovirus infection. Overall study context: Peptides in the study included HLA-C-restricted and HLA-B-restricted CMV epitopes. Indications of both CMV infection and matching HLA type were provided by public TCR beta signatures.

The germline V gene encodes CDR1 MNHEY and CDR2 SMNVEV (reference sequence). The CDR3 totals 15 residues. V shed 5 bases and J shed 4 bases, with 18 bases lying between them. The sequences come from CD8+ T cells from cultured PBMCs, collected from culture after CMV antigen stimulation. This TCR came from a human donor in good health (CMV status not recorded). Some clones in this sample may be carry-over from other donors' samples. This sequence joins TRBV27 and TRBJ2-7; D is possibly TRBD2 (6 bases). The CDR3: CASSLTSSGGYEQYF. CDR3 nucleotides: TGTGCCAGCAGTCTCACTTCATCCGGGGGTTACGAGCAGTACTTC.